The rows below give T cell receptor beta chains drawn from one sample of a study of glioma-infiltrating T cells after dendritic cell vaccination. The repertoire was sequenced with immunoSEQ multiplex PCR; TCRdb's copy has only in-frame clones and lacks some. The sample contains about 49,000 clones, roughly 87% of which appear only once. Sequenced material: blood, taken before dendritic cell vaccination. The receptor source for this set is a human donor with glioblastoma. Each CDR3 is given with its conserved first and last residue. D genes are given only for firm matches. For some rows the clone size is stated as once, few or many, or as a class when expanded; others skip it.

D gene: NA
J gene: TRBJ2-1
V gene: TRBV5-6
clone size: NA
CDR3 protein: CASSPLDPIRGSNEQFF
CDR3 DNA: TGTGCCAGCTCACCCCTCGATCCCATCCGGGGGTCCAATGAGCAGTTCTTC

D gene: NA
J gene: TRBJ1-1
V gene: TRBV11-2
clone size: NA
CDR3 protein: CASSLDSGRGTEAFF
CDR3 DNA: TGTGCCAGCAGCTTAGATTCAGGGCGGGGGACTGAAGCTTTCTTT

D gene: NA
J gene: TRBJ1-1
V gene: TRBV5-1
clone size: NA
CDR3 protein: CASSLAGEGWGTEAFF
CDR3 DNA: TGCGCCAGCAGCTTGGCCGGGGAGGGCTGGGGCACTGAAGCTTTCTTT

D gene: NA
J gene: TRBJ2-3
V gene: TRBV9
clone size: NA
CDR3 protein: CASSVIADVTDTQYF
CDR3 DNA: TGTGCCAGCAGCGTGATAGCGGATGTCACAGATACGCAGTATTTT

D gene: TRBD2
J gene: TRBJ2-7
V gene: TRBV25-1
clone size: few
CDR3 protein: CASSEALAGYYEQYF
CDR3 DNA: TGTGCCAGCAGTGAAGCGCTAGCGGGGTACTACGAGCAGTACTTC

D gene: NA
J gene: TRBJ2-3
V gene: TRBV5-8
clone size: NA
CDR3 protein: CASSLTRDSRGDTQYF
CDR3 DNA: TGTGCCAGCAGCTTGACCCGGGACAGCCGGGGGGATACGCAGTATTTT

D gene: NA
J gene: TRBJ2-5
V gene: TRBV28
clone size: once
CDR3 protein: CASTLGRVYQETQYF
CDR3 DNA: TGTGCCAGCACCCTAGGTCGGGTCTACCAAGAGACCCAGTACTTC

D gene: TRBD1
J gene: TRBJ2-5
V gene: TRBV6-5
clone size: few
CDR3 protein: CASSPGQGYQETQYF
CDR3 DNA: TGTGCCAGCAGCCCGGGACAGGGGTACCAAGAGACCCAGTACTTC

D gene: NA
J gene: TRBJ2-5
V gene: TRBV27
clone size: NA
CDR3 protein: CASSLDSGRETQYF
CDR3 DNA: TGTGCCAGCAGTTTAGATAGCGGTAGGGAGACCCAGTACTTC

D gene: NA
J gene: TRBJ1-2
V gene: TRBV19
clone size: NA
CDR3 protein: CASSISGRTYGYTF
CDR3 DNA: TGTGCCAGTAGTATTAGCGGACGAACCTATGGCTACACCTTC

D gene: NA
J gene: TRBJ2-5
V gene: TRBV7-2
clone size: NA
CDR3 protein: CASSPEGVTEETQYF
CDR3 DNA: TGTGCCAGCAGCCCCGAGGGGGTGACAGAAGAGACCCAGTACTTC

D gene: TRBD2
J gene: TRBJ2-7
V gene: TRBV29-1
clone size: NA
CDR3 protein: CSVKSGTDTYEQYF
CDR3 DNA: TGCAGCGTTAAGAGCGGGACTGATACCTACGAGCAGTACTTC

D gene: NA
J gene: TRBJ1-5
V gene: TRBV10-1
clone size: NA
CDR3 protein: CASSAGFNQPQHF
CDR3 DNA: TGCGCCAGCAGTGCCGGGTTTAATCAGCCCCAGCATTTT

D gene: TRBD2
J gene: TRBJ2-3
V gene: TRBV5-1
clone size: NA
CDR3 protein: CASSNGLAGTDTQYF
CDR3 DNA: TGCGCCAGCAGCAACGGACTAGCGGGAACAGATACGCAGTATTTT

D gene: TRBD2
J gene: TRBJ2-3
V gene: TRBV30
clone size: NA
CDR3 protein: CAWSASGGTDTQYF
CDR3 DNA: TGTGCCTGGAGTGCTAGCGGGGGCACAGATACGCAGTATTTT

D gene: NA
J gene: TRBJ1-2
V gene: TRBV7-9
clone size: NA
CDR3 protein: CASSSRDIIYGYTF
CDR3 DNA: TGTGCCAGCAGCTCCCGGGACATCATCTATGGCTACACCTTC

D gene: NA
J gene: TRBJ2-7
V gene: TRBV30
clone size: NA
CDR3 protein: CAWTRSTYEQYF
CDR3 DNA: TGTGCCTGGACACGGTCTACCTACGAGCAGTACTTC

D gene: NA
J gene: TRBJ1-2
V gene: TRBV18
clone size: NA
CDR3 protein: CASSPTRGRGYTF
CDR3 DNA: TGTGCCAGCTCACCAACGCGGGGGCGAGGCTACACCTTC

D gene: TRBD1
J gene: TRBJ2-3
V gene: TRBV6-1
clone size: NA
CDR3 protein: CASSELTGRSTDTQYF
CDR3 DNA: TGTGCCAGCAGTGAGTTGACAGGGCGAAGCACAGATACGCAGTATTTT

D gene: TRBD2
J gene: TRBJ2-5
V gene: TRBV9
clone size: NA
CDR3 protein: CASSVAGTSGRGQETQYF
CDR3 DNA: TGTGCCAGCAGCGTAGCCGGGACTAGCGGGAGGGGGCAAGAGACCCAGTACTTC

D gene: TRBD2
J gene: TRBJ2-3
V gene: TRBV14
clone size: NA
CDR3 protein: CASSQRRGRPDTQYF
CDR3 DNA: TGTGCCAGCAGCCAACGGCGGGGGAGGCCAGATACGCAGTATTTT

D gene: TRBD1
J gene: TRBJ2-3
V gene: TRBV19
clone size: once
CDR3 protein: CASTKRGGQGTTDTQYF
CDR3 DNA: TGTGCCAGTACAAAACGGGGGGGACAGGGGACGACAGATACGCAGTATTTT

D gene: TRBD1
J gene: TRBJ1-1
V gene: TRBV6-1
clone size: once
CDR3 protein: CASSDGTGVKSAFF
CDR3 DNA: TGTGCCAGCAGTGACGGGACAGGGGTTAAGTCAGCTTTCTTT

D gene: NA
J gene: TRBJ2-7
V gene: TRBV13
clone size: NA
CDR3 protein: CASRKSSLEQYF
CDR3 DNA: TGTGCCAGCAGAAAGAGTTCGTTGGAGCAGTACTTC

D gene: NA
J gene: TRBJ1-1
V gene: TRBV7-9
clone size: NA
CDR3 protein: CASSLAVPGEVTEAFF
CDR3 DNA: TGTGCCAGCAGCTTAGCGGTCCCAGGGGAAGTGACTGAAGCTTTCTTT

D gene: TRBD2
J gene: TRBJ2-7
V gene: TRBV29-1
clone size: NA
CDR3 protein: CSVEFPSFSGRPSEQYF
CDR3 DNA: TGCAGCGTTGAATTTCCCAGCTTTAGCGGGAGGCCCTCGGAGCAGTACTTC

D gene: NA
J gene: TRBJ1-2
V gene: TRBV21-1
clone size: NA
CDR3 protein: CASKSRANYGYTF
CDR3 DNA: TGTGCCAGCAAATCCAGGGCTAACTATGGCTACACCTTC

D gene: NA
J gene: TRBJ2-1
V gene: TRBV14
clone size: NA
CDR3 protein: CASSPLTGSQNNEQFF
CDR3 DNA: TGTGCCAGCAGTCCACTAACCGGGAGCCAAAACAATGAGCAGTTCTTC

D gene: NA
J gene: TRBJ1-4
V gene: TRBV5-8
clone size: NA
CDR3 protein: CASSGDIEKLFF
CDR3 DNA: TGTGCCAGCAGCGGGGACATTGAAAAACTGTTTTTT

D gene: NA
J gene: TRBJ1-5
V gene: TRBV7-2
clone size: NA
CDR3 protein: CASSSDSSNQPQHF
CDR3 DNA: TGTGCCAGCAGCTCCGACAGTAGCAATCAGCCCCAGCATTTT

D gene: NA
J gene: TRBJ2-2
V gene: TRBV11-3
clone size: NA
CDR3 protein: CASSLDSKTGELFF
CDR3 DNA: TGTGCCAGCAGCTTAGACAGTAAGACCGGGGAGCTGTTTTTT

D gene: NA
J gene: TRBJ1-5
V gene: TRBV7-9
clone size: NA
CDR3 protein: CASSSGDRGNQPQHF
CDR3 DNA: TGTGCCAGCAGCTCTGGCGATCGAGGGAACCAGCCCCAGCATTTT

D gene: NA
J gene: TRBJ1-1
V gene: TRBV11-2
clone size: NA
CDR3 protein: CASSSPDRLFTEAFF
CDR3 DNA: TGTGCCAGCAGCTCGCCCGACAGGTTATTTACTGAAGCTTTCTTT

D gene: NA
J gene: TRBJ1-1
V gene: TRBV11-2
clone size: NA
CDR3 protein: CASSLRLEGPNTEAFF
CDR3 DNA: TGTGCCAGCAGCCTCCGTCTGGAGGGACCGAACACTGAAGCTTTCTTT

D gene: TRBD1
J gene: TRBJ2-1
V gene: TRBV10-2
clone size: NA
CDR3 protein: CASSASGGGTYNEQFF
CDR3 DNA: TGCGCCAGCAGCGCCTCAGGGGGCGGGACCTACAATGAGCAGTTCTTC

D gene: NA
J gene: TRBJ2-3
V gene: TRBV7-2
clone size: NA
CDR3 protein: CASSLEYTDTQYF
CDR3 DNA: TGTGCCAGCAGCTTAGAATATACAGATACGCAGTATTTT

D gene: TRBD1
J gene: TRBJ1-2
V gene: TRBV7-9
clone size: NA
CDR3 protein: CASSLGQGANGYTF
CDR3 DNA: TGTGCCAGCAGCTTAGGACAGGGGGCAAATGGCTACACCTTC

D gene: NA
J gene: TRBJ2-6
V gene: TRBV5-1
clone size: few
CDR3 protein: CASSTQGTGANVLTF
CDR3 DNA: TGCGCCAGTTCAACACAGGGAACTGGGGCCAACGTCCTGACTTTC

D gene: TRBD1
J gene: TRBJ1-2
V gene: TRBV29-1
clone size: few
CDR3 protein: CSVFISLDREAF
CDR3 DNA: TGCAGCGTCTTTATATCGTTGGACAGGGAAGCCTTC

D gene: TRBD2
J gene: TRBJ2-7
V gene: TRBV27
clone size: NA
CDR3 protein: CASSLYAGGIYEQYF
CDR3 DNA: TGTGCCAGCAGTTTATATGCGGGAGGGATCTACGAGCAGTACTTC

D gene: TRBD2
J gene: TRBJ2-1
V gene: TRBV7-3
clone size: NA
CDR3 protein: CASSLTRLAGLNEQFF
CDR3 DNA: TGTGCCAGCAGCTTAACTCGACTAGCGGGCCTCAATGAGCAGTTCTTC

D gene: NA
J gene: TRBJ1-1
V gene: TRBV19
clone size: once
CDR3 protein: CASSPSRRGNTEAFF
CDR3 DNA: TGTGCCAGTAGTCCTTCAAGGAGGGGGAACACTGAAGCTTTCTTT

D gene: NA
J gene: TRBJ2-2
V gene: TRBV11-3
clone size: NA
CDR3 protein: CASSLGMQGGGELFF
CDR3 DNA: TGTGCCAGCAGCTTAGGAATGCAGGGTGGCGGGGAGCTGTTTTTT

D gene: TRBD1
J gene: TRBJ2-2
V gene: TRBV7-8
clone size: NA
CDR3 protein: CASSLMGQTNTGELFF
CDR3 DNA: TGTGCCAGCAGCTTAATGGGACAGACGAACACCGGGGAGCTGTTTTTT

D gene: TRBD2
J gene: TRBJ2-1
V gene: TRBV30
clone size: few
CDR3 protein: CAWSPTPFSGGIDEQFF
CDR3 DNA: TGTGCCTGGAGTCCGACACCTTTTAGCGGGGGGATAGATGAGCAGTTCTTC

D gene: TRBD2
J gene: TRBJ2-1
V gene: TRBV4-3
clone size: NA
CDR3 protein: CASSQQGLTYNEQFF
CDR3 DNA: TGCGCCAGCAGCCAACAGGGACTAACCTACAATGAGCAGTTCTTC

D gene: NA
J gene: TRBJ1-2
V gene: TRBV11-3
clone size: NA
CDR3 protein: CASSIKGVYGYTF
CDR3 DNA: TGTGCCAGCAGCATCAAAGGAGTCTATGGCTACACCTTC

D gene: NA
J gene: TRBJ1-5
V gene: TRBV12-5
clone size: NA
CDR3 protein: CASGLGTRAGNQPQHF
CDR3 DNA: TGTGCTAGTGGTTTGGGGACACGGGCGGGCAATCAGCCCCAGCATTTT